This T cell receptor (beta chain) was captured by sequencing in a study of blood T cells in healthy people across ages. J was trimmed by 0 bases and V by 7 bases; bases with no gene match: 11. The CDR3 runs to 16 residues. Germline V gene data show CDR1 as MDHEN and CDR2 as SYDVKM. Primers used in a second PCR of roughly 7 to 12 cycles were a sample-barcoded 5' primer and a J-beta primer mix. TCRdb independently ran MiXCR on the 5' RACE reads; one entry per CDR3 protein. Of about a million distinct CDR3 sequences listed, around 54% are singletons. This TCR was sampled from an older woman in good health. The source material was blood. The chain uses TRBV28 and TRBJ1-1, with 7 bases identical to TRBD1. CDR3 region: CASTPGLTGLNTEAFF. The CDR3 DNA is TGTGCCAGCACTCCCGGCCTGACAGGGCTGAACACTGAAGCTTTCTTT.